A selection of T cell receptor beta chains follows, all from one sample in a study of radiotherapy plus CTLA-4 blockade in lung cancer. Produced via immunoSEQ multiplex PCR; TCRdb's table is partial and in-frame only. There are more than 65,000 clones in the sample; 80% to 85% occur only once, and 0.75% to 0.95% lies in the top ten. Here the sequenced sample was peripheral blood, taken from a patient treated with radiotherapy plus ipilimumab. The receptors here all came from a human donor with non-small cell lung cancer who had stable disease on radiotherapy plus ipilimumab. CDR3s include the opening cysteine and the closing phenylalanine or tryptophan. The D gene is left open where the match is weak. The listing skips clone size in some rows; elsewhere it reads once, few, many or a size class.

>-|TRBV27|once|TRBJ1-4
CASSLTGYNEKLFF
TGTGCCAGCAGCCTGACAGGTTATAATGAAAAACTGTTTTTT
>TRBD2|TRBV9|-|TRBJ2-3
CASSVARLAERTDTQYF
TGTGCCAGCAGCGTAGCTCGACTAGCGGAGCGCACAGATACGCAGTATTTT
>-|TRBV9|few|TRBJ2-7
CASSVGTGIIPLPYEQYF
TGTGCCAGCAGCGTTGGAACAGGGATTATCCCTCTTCCCTACGAGCAGTACTTC
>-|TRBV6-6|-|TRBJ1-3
CASVLDAGPGNTIYF
TGTGCCAGCGTTCTGGACGCGGGCCCGGGAAACACCATATATTTT
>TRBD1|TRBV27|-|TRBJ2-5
CASSWTGPKETQYF
TGTGCCAGCAGTTGGACAGGTCCGAAAGAGACCCAGTACTTC
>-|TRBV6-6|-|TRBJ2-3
CASSPRGTDTQYF
TGTGCCAGCAGTCCCAGGGGCACAGATACGCAGTATTTT
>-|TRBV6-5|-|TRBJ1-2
CASSTNPSDGYTF
TGTGCCAGCAGTACCAACCCCTCGGATGGCTACACCTTC
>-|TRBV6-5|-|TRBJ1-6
CASSTGTTYNSPLHF
TGTGCCAGCTCAACCGGGACCACCTATAATTCACCCCTCCACTTT
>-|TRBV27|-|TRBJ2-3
CASSLFQGIDTQYF
TGTGCCAGCAGTTTATTTCAGGGAATAGATACGCAGTATTTT
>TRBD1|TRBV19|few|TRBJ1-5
CASSIRGGDGNQPQHF
TGTGCCAGTAGTATACGAGGGGGCGACGGCAATCAGCCCCAGCATTTT
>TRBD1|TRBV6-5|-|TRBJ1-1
CASSLGPGGSEAFF
TGTGCCAGCAGCCTCGGTCCAGGGGGCTCCGAAGCTTTCTTT
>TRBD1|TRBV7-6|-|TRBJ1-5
CASSLNRGSQPQHF
TGTGCCAGCAGCTTAAACAGGGGCAGTCAGCCCCAGCATTTT
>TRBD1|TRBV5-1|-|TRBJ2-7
CASSTQGAPREQYF
TGCGCCAGCAGCACACAGGGGGCGCCCCGCGAGCAGTACTTC
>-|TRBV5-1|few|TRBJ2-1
CASMGNGDEQFF
TGCGCCAGCATGGGGAACGGCGATGAGCAGTTCTTC
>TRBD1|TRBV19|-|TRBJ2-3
CATQQGASTDTQYF
TGTGCCACCCAACAGGGGGCTAGCACAGATACGCAGTATTTT
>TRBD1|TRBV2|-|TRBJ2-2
CATRQGTPNTGELFF
TGTGCCACTAGACAGGGGACCCCGAACACCGGGGAGCTGTTTTTT
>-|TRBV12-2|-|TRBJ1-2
CAGISSQGYTF
TGTGCAGGTATTTCCTCACAGGGCTACACCTTC
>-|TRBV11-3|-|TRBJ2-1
CASSRGVSFGNEQFF
TGTGCCAGCAGCCGAGGGGTTAGCTTCGGCAATGAGCAGTTCTTC
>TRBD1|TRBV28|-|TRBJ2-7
CASSLFPGQDYEQYF
TGTGCCAGCAGTTTATTTCCGGGACAGGACTACGAGCAGTACTTC
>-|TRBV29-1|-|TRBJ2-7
CSVVWRSSYEQYF
TGCAGCGTTGTTTGGCGGAGCTCCTACGAGCAGTACTTC
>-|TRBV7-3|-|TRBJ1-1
CASSLNGATNTEAFF
TGTGCCAGCAGCTTAAACGGGGCGACGAACACTGAAGCTTTCTTT
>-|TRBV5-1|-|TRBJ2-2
CASSWETGRTGELFF
TGCGCCAGCAGCTGGGAGACGGGACGTACCGGGGAGCTGTTTTTT
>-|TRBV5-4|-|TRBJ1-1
CASSLVLGGNTEAFF
TGTGCCAGCAGCTTGGTGCTGGGGGGGAACACTGAAGCTTTCTTT
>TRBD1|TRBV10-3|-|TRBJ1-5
CAISEGTVSNQPQHF
TGTGCCATCAGTGAGGGGACAGTTAGCAATCAGCCCCAGCATTTT
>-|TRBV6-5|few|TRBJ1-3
CASSSRVNSGNTIYF
TGTGCCAGCAGCTCCAGGGTGAACTCTGGAAACACCATATATTTT
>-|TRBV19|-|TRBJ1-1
CASRTASWKMNTEAFF
TGTGCCAGTAGGACAGCAAGTTGGAAAATGAACACTGAAGCTTTCTTT
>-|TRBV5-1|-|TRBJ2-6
CASSLRTPPPGANVLTF
TGCGCCAGCAGCTTGAGGACACCTCCTCCTGGGGCCAACGTCCTGACTTTC
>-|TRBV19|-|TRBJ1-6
CASTPGRARLNNSPLHF
TGTGCCAGTACCCCCGGCAGGGCCCGTTTGAATAATTCACCCCTCCACTTT
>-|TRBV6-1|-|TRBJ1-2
CASRVGENYGYTF
TGTGCCAGCAGAGTGGGGGAGAACTATGGCTACACCTTC
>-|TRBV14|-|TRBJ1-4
CASSQGDFPTNEKLFF
TGTGCCAGCAGCCAAGGGGACTTTCCAACTAATGAAAAACTGTTTTTT
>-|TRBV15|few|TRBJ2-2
CATSRVRVNTGELFF
TGTGCCACCAGCAGAGTAAGAGTGAACACCGGGGAGCTGTTTTTT
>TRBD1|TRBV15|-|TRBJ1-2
CATSIYATGGEGYTF
TGTGCCACCAGCATCTACGCGACAGGGGGCGAGGGCTACACCTTC
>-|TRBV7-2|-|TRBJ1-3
CASSLAVWSSGNTIYF
TGTGCCAGCAGCTTAGCAGTATGGAGCTCTGGAAACACCATATATTTT
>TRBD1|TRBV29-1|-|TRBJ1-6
CSVGQGRDSPLHF
TGCAGCGTTGGACAGGGACGGGATTCACCCCTCCACTTT
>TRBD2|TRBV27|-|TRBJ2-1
CAISPGLPDNEQFF
TGTGCCATCTCCCCGGGACTACCTGACAATGAGCAGTTCTTC
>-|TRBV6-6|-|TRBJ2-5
CASSYQWDAGETQYF
TGTGCCAGCAGTTACCAGTGGGATGCTGGGGAGACCCAGTACTTC
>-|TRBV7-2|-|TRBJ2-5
CASSLVQRETQYF
TGTGCCAGCAGCTTAGTGCAGAGGGAGACCCAGTACTTC
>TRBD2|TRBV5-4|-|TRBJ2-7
CASSFQLASEQYF
TGTGCCAGCAGCTTCCAACTAGCGTCAGAGCAGTACTTC
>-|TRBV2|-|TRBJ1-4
CASSDGVATNEKLFF
TGTGCCAGCAGTGATGGAGTGGCAACTAATGAAAAACTGTTTTTT
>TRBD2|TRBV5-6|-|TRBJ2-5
CASSQTSGSYQETQYF
TGTGCCAGCAGCCAGACTAGCGGATCCTACCAAGAGACCCAGTACTTC
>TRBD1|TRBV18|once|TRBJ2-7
CASFFDRDRDEQYF
TGTGCCAGCTTTTTCGACCGGGACAGGGACGAGCAGTACTTC
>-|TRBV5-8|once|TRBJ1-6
CASSMGWQGRNSPLHF
TGTGCCAGCAGCATGGGTTGGCAGGGAAGGAATTCACCCCTCCACTTT
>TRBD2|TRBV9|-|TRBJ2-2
CASSVDIAGHSNTGELFF
TGTGCCAGCAGCGTAGACATAGCGGGGCATTCGAACACCGGGGAGCTGTTTTTT
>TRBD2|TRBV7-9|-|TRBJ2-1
CASSLNRGTLAGVQFF
TGTGCCAGCAGCCTTAACAGGGGGACCCTAGCGGGAGTTCAGTTCTTC